The clone carrying this T cell receptor beta chain was observed a few times. This specimen comes from a study of blood T cell repertoires in COVID-19. Study details: Both acute and convalescent COVID-19 samples were obtained from the United States, Italy and Spain.

Clones were sequenced by immunoSEQ multiplex PCR, and TCRdb holds only the in-frame ones, with some missing. There are 240,000 or so clones in the sample; about 80% occur only once, and roughly 9.6% lies in the top ten. Sequencing was carried out using peripheral blood. The receptor comes from a woman of 80 years or more with acute or convalescent COVID-19.

In nucleotides, the CDR3 is TGTGCCAGCAGTTACTCGTATAGCAATCAGCCCCAGCATTTT. Its translation is CASSYSYSNQPQHF. The chain links TRBV6-5 to TRBJ1-5, with D unresolved. This CDR3 is built from 14 residues. Germline CDR1 MNHEY, CDR2 SVGAGI. Trimming left V 0 bases short and J 0 bases short, with 3 bases between.